These 32 T cell receptor beta chains were sequenced from one sample in a study of blood T cell repertoires in COVID-19. Using immunoSEQ multiplex PCR, the repertoire was profiled, and TCRdb retains in-frame clones only, with some absent. The profile shows 68,000 or so clones, nearly 85% of them singletons. Sequenced input: peripheral blood. These receptors all stem from a human donor in a cohort sampled during active COVID-19.

This rearrangement joins TRBV7-9 to TRBJ2-1, with 8 bases identical to TRBD1. The CDR3 spans 16 residues. Germline lookup yields CDR1 SEHNR and CDR2 FQNEAQ (reference sequence). V was pared by 2 bases and J by 5 bases, with 8 bases of the junction left unmatched. The CDR3 nucleotides are TGTGCCAGCAGCTTAATGGCGGCAGGGGGCAACAATGAGCAGTTCTTC. This codes for CASSLMAAGGNNEQFF.

The CDR3 DNA sequence: TGCGCCAGCAGCCAAGCTCGGGGGATTAGACAGGGGGCTGCGGGCACTGAAGCTTTCTTT. This sequence encodes CASSQARGIRQGAAGTEAFF. This sequence joins TRBV4-1 and TRBJ1-1, with 10 nucleotides matching TRBD1. CDR1 and CDR2 (germline): MGHRA, YSYEKL. The CDR3 is 20 residues long. V was clipped by 1 base and J by 4 bases; unmatched bases: 18.

The genes are TRBV11-3 and TRBJ1-6; the match to TRBD1 covers 8 bases. The germline V gene encodes CDR1 SGHNT and CDR2 YENEEA. V shed 5 bases and J 6 bases; nucleotides not matched to a gene: 6. CDR3 length equals 15 residues. CDR3 sequence: CASSALTGGNSPLHF. CDR3 bases: TGTGCCAGCAGCGCTCTAACAGGGGGTAATTCACCCCTCCACTTT.

This chain uses TRBV5-1 with TRBJ1-1; 8 bases fit TRBD1. CDR3 length equals 14 residues. The germline CDR1 and CDR2 sequences are SGHRS and YFSETQ. V was clipped by 4 bases and J by 0 bases; unmatched bases: 2. In DNA form, the CDR3 reads TGCGCCAGCAGCATGGGACAGGTGAACACTGAAGCTTTCTTT. It is translated as CASSMGQVNTEAFF.

The rearrangement uses TRBV18 and TRBJ2-3, with D uncertain. This CDR3 contains 15 residues. Trimming took off 0 bases at V and 1 base at J, with 8 bases between the two ends. The germline gives CDR1 KGHSH, CDR2 LQKENI. The CDR3, as DNA: TGTGCCAGCTCACCACCTCCCCCGGGCACAGATACGCAGTATTTT. It specifies CASSPPPPGTDTQYF.

The J gene is TRBJ2-5, the V gene TRBV27, with TRBD1 matching over 7 bases. Germline-derived CDR1 and CDR2 are MNHEY and SMNVEV (reference sequence). The ends lost 6 bases at V and 4 bases at J; junction bases unmatched: 11. The CDR3 is 15 residues long. The CDR3 is CASSPRGPMPETQYF. CDR3 DNA: TGTGCCAGCAGCCCAAGGGGGCCAATGCCAGAGACCCAGTACTTC.

This chain links TRBV7-2 with TRBJ2-1, with 11 bases that match TRBD1. V was pared by 3 bases and J by 12 bases, with 7 bases of the junction left unmatched. CDR3 length: 14 residues. Germline V gene data show CDR1 as SGHTA and CDR2 as FQGNSA. This chain's CDR3 is CASSLSRTGGRQFF. The DNA for the CDR3 is TGTGCCAGCAGCTTGTCCCGGACAGGGGGCCGGCAGTTCTTC. Full variable domain (rest looked up from reference TRBV7-2 and TRBJ2-1): GAGVSQSPSNKVTEKGKDVELRCDPISGHTALYWYRQSLGQGLEFLIYFQGNSAPDKSGLPSDRFSAERTGGSVSTLTIQRTQQEDSAVYLCASSLSRTGGRQFFGPGTRLTVL.

This sequence joins TRBV9 and TRBJ2-7, with D possibly TRBD1 on 6 matching bases. This CDR3 contains 14 residues. V gave up 2 bases and J gave up 0 bases, with 9 bases separating them. Looked up from germline, CDR1 is SGDLS and CDR2 is YYNGEE. The CDR3 DNA is TGTGCCAGCAGCGTCCGGGACACCTCCTACGAGCAGTACTTC. Translated, it gives CASSVRDTSYEQYF.

The chain recombines TRBV7-2 with TRBJ1-5; D is undetermined. Trimming took off 5 bases at V and 2 bases at J, with 16 bases between the two ends. The CDR3 is made up of 16 amino acids. The germline V gene encodes CDR1 SGHTA and CDR2 FQGNSA. This CDR3 is CASSAAPNRGNQPQHF. CDR3 coding DNA: TGTGCCAGCAGCGCGGCACCGAATCGCGGCAATCAGCCCCAGCATTTT.

The chain has TRBV5-6 and TRBJ1-5, with 7 bases fitting TRBD1. Germline V gives CDR1 SGHDT, CDR2 YYEEEE. V lost 4 bases and J lost 9; bases outside the gene matches: 7. The CDR3 totals 13 residues. CDR3 sequence: CASSLQGGRPQHF. In DNA form, the CDR3 reads TGTGCCAGCAGCCTGCAGGGGGGTCGGCCCCAGCATTTT.

The chain is built from TRBV28 and TRBJ1-1, with no clear D. V was pared by 10 bases and J by 5 bases, with 23 bases between. The length of the CDR3 is 15 residues. CDR1 is MDHEN and CDR2 is SYDVKM in the germline V gene. The CDR3 nucleotides are TGTGCCACCCTGTCCCGGGCGCGGGGTTGGACTGAAGCTTTCTTT. Translating it yields CATLSRARGWTEAFF.

The chain combines TRBV19 with TRBJ1-5; 8 bases match TRBD1. With V trimmed by 7 bases and J by 6 bases, 8 bases remained unmatched. Looked up from germline, CDR1 is LNHDA and CDR2 is SQIVND (reference sequence). CDR3 length: 14 residues. CDR3 in amino acids: CASIGRGQGQPQHF. The CDR3 DNA reads TGTGCCAGTATAGGCAGGGGGCAGGGTCAGCCCCAGCATTTT.

The chain joins TRBV6-2 or TRBV6-3 to TRBJ2-2; 10 nucleotides match TRBD1. This CDR3 contains 18 residues. J lost 5 bases, V lost 0 bases, and 9 bases had no gene match. Germline CDR1 is MNHEY and CDR2 is SVGEGT. DNA of the CDR3: TGTGCCAGCAGTTACTCCCCCGGGACAGGGGTTCGGACCGGGGAGCTGTTTTTT. It translates to CASSYSPGTGVRTGELFF.

The chain carries TRBV6-1 and TRBJ2-7; possible D gene TRBD1, 6 bases. V lost 2 bases to trimming and J lost 1 base, with 12 bases between them. The CDR3 runs to 15 residues. Per germline, CDR1 MNHNS and CDR2 SASEGT. The CDR3: CASSETGLKSYEQYF. The CDR3 DNA reads as TGTGCCAGCAGTGAAACAGGGTTAAAGTCCTACGAGCAGTACTTC.

The J gene is TRBJ2-1, the V gene TRBV24-1; 7 bases are a match to TRBD1. CDR3 size: 18 residues. Germline assignment: CDR1 KGHDR and CDR2 SFDVKD. V shed 5 bases and J 4 bases; nucleotides not matched to a gene: 16. For the CDR3, the DNA is TGTGCCACCAGTGCCCCCGACAGGGCGGATTACGATTACAATGAGCAGTTCTTC. Translating it yields CATSAPDRADYDYNEQFF.

This clone was seen just once. V is TRBV12-3 or TRBV12-4 and J is TRBJ2-7; TRBD1 agrees at 10 bases. The V and J ends lost 5 bases and 5 bases, in that order; junction bases with no gene match: 3. This CDR3 contains 13 residues. As DNA, the CDR3 is TGTGCCAGCAGTGACAGGGGGCTGAACGAGCAGTACTTC. Translated: CASSDRGLNEQYF.

With respect to this clone: The same CDR3 is also encoded by other DNA sequences in this sample. The chain couples TRBV18 to TRBJ2-7; 7 nucleotides align to TRBD1. The CDR3 spans 15 residues. CDR1 and CDR2 (germline): KGHSH, LQKENI. The V and J ends lost 0 bases and 2 bases, in that order; junction bases with no gene match: 4. CDR3 sequence: CASSPPGQGAYEQYF. The CDR3 bases are TGTGCCAGCTCACCACCGGGGCAGGGGGCCTACGAGCAGTACTTC.

The chain uses TRBV30 and TRBJ1-5, with D unclear. The CDR3 has 14 amino acids. The V and J ends lost 0 bases and 4 bases respectively, with 10 bases between them. Per germline, CDR1 GTSNPN and CDR2 SVGIG (reference sequence). CDR3 sequence: CAWSVGGYNQPQHF. CDR3 nucleotide sequence: TGTGCCTGGAGTGTCGGAGGGTATAATCAGCCCCAGCATTTT.

This clone was picked up a small number of times. The chain has TRBV5-1 and TRBJ2-7; D is undetermined. The germline V and J ends were trimmed by 4 bases and 2 bases, with 10 bases remaining between them. The CDR3 has 13 amino acids. Germline V CDR1 and CDR2: SGHRS, YFSETQ. In DNA form, the CDR3 reads TGCGCCAGCAGCCCAGGCGTGACCTACGAGCAGTACTTC. Encoded protein: CASSPGVTYEQYF.

This sequence joins TRBV2 and TRBJ2-2; 12 positions agree with TRBD1. Germline CDR1 SNHLY, CDR2 FYNNEI. J gave up 5 bases and V 6 bases, and 7 bases lay outside the gene matches. This CDR3 is built from 16 residues. The CDR3 reads CASRKGQGARTGELFF. CDR3 coding DNA: TGTGCCAGCAGGAAGGGACAGGGGGCGCGGACCGGGGAGCTGTTTTTT.

The genes are TRBV6-5 and TRBJ2-7; D is possibly TRBD2 (6 bases). The CDR3 length is 14 residues. The germline V gene encodes CDR1 MNHEY and CDR2 SVGAGI. Trimming removed 0 bases from V and 2 bases from J, with 8 bases in between. CDR3 sequence (DNA): TGTGCCAGCAGTTACTCGACGGGGGCCTACGAGCAGTACTTC. It is translated as CASSYSTGAYEQYF.

The chain joins TRBV19 to TRBJ2-4, with TRBD1 matching 9 bases. The CDR3 contains 13 residues. Germline-derived CDR1 and CDR2 are LNHDA and SQIVND (reference sequence). Trimming took 6 bases from V and 6 from J; bases not matched to a gene: 3. The CDR3 nucleotides read TGTGCCAGTAGCCGGGGACAGGGAAACATTCAGTACTTC. This encodes CASSRGQGNIQYF.

V usage is TRBV19 and J usage is TRBJ1-1; 10 bases match TRBD1. The CDR3 is 18 amino acids. With 8 bases clipped from V and 1 base from J, the junction kept 16 bases outside the gene matches. In germline, CDR1 is LNHDA, CDR2 SQIVND (reference sequence). CDR3 DNA: TGTGCCAGTGGCCCCTCATCCGGGACAGGGGCGAGGAACACTGAAGCTTTCTTT. Residues: CASGPSSGTGARNTEAFF.

This chain links TRBV18 with TRBJ2-3; weak D call: TRBD1 (5 bases). Germline V gene lookup returns CDR1 KGHSH and CDR2 LQKENI. The CDR3 sequence is 15 residues long. V was shortened by 4 bases and J by 1 base, with 12 bases between the two germline ends. CDR3 sequence reads: CASSLLQGGTDTQYF. The CDR3 DNA is TGTGCCAGCTCACTACTCCAAGGGGGCACAGATACGCAGTATTTT.

V gene TRBV18 combines with J gene TRBJ1-5; 8 positions agree with TRBD1. From germline, CDR1 is KGHSH and CDR2 LQKENI. The CDR3 consists of 16 residues. V trimming: 6 bases; J trimming: 1 base; junction bases outside the gene matches: 8. The CDR3: CASSPGQGGSNQPQHF. DNA for the CDR3: TGTGCCAGCTCCCCCGGACAGGGTGGAAGCAATCAGCCCCAGCATTTT.

The rearrangement uses TRBV5-1 and TRBJ1-1; 7 bases are shared with TRBD1. Per the germline V gene, CDR1 is SGHRS and CDR2 is YFSETQ. Trimming cost V 0 bases and J 4 bases; bases outside gene matches: 3. The CDR3 totals 14 residues. CDR3 in amino acids: CASSLAPGGTEAFF. The CDR3 DNA reads TGCGCCAGCAGCTTGGCCCCAGGGGGCACTGAAGCTTTCTTT.

V is TRBV7-2 and J is TRBJ2-2, with TRBD1 matching 7 bases. CDR3 size: 15 residues. The trim removed 5 bases at V and 5 bases at J, leaving 8 bases unmatched. The V gene's germline CDR1 is SGHTA and CDR2 FQGNSA. The CDR3: CASSLGGSQTGELFF. CDR3 sequence (DNA): TGTGCCAGCAGCCTAGGGGGCTCCCAAACCGGGGAGCTGTTTTTT. Using reference TRBV7-2 and TRBJ2-2 for the parts outside the CDR3, the full variable domain is GAGVSQSPSNKVTEKGKDVELRCDPISGHTALYWYRQSLGQGLEFLIYFQGNSAPDKSGLPSDRFSAERTGGSVSTLTIQRTQQEDSAVYLCASSLGGSQTGELFFGEGSRLTVL.

The chain joins TRBV2 to TRBJ1-2; TRBD1 matches 11 bases. V was pared by 6 bases and J by 3 bases, with 3 bases of the junction left unmatched. Germline V gives CDR1 SNHLY, CDR2 FYNNEI. This CDR3 is 14 amino acids long. The CDR3 nucleotides read TGTGCCAGCAGGGACAGGGGGCTTTACTATGGCTACACCTTC. Translated, it gives CASRDRGLYYGYTF. Complete variable domain (other parts from reference TRBV2 and TRBJ1-2): EPEVTQTPSHQVTQMGQEVILRCVPISNHLYFYWYRQILGQKVEFLVSFYNNEISEKSEIFDDQFSVERPDGSNFTLKIRSTKLEDSAMYFCASRDRGLYYGYTFGSGTRLTVV.

The chain carries TRBV19 and TRBJ2-1; possible D gene TRBD1, 5 bases. The CDR3 sequence is 16 residues long. Per germline, CDR1 LNHDA and CDR2 SQIVND (reference sequence). Trimming removed 3 bases from V and 2 bases from J, with 14 bases in between. CDR3 sequence: CASSISNRFPYNEQFF. The CDR3 DNA follows: TGTGCCAGTAGTATCTCCAACAGGTTCCCCTACAATGAGCAGTTCTTC. Filled out from reference TRBV19 and TRBJ2-1, the complete variable domain reads DGGITQSPKYLFRKEGQNVTLSCEQNLNHDAMYWYRQDPGQGLRLIYYSQIVNDFQKGDIAEGYSVSREKKESFPLTVTSAQKNPTAFYLCASSISNRFPYNEQFFGPGTRLTVL.

The chain has TRBV6-5 and TRBJ1-5; 7 bases fit TRBD1. CDR1 MNHEY and CDR2 SVGAGI come from the germline V gene. There are 14 residues in the CDR3. Unmatched junction bases numbered 9, after V lost 8 bases and J lost 5 bases. CDR3 residues: CASQHRGPDQPQHF. CDR3 DNA: TGTGCCAGCCAACACAGGGGCCCGGATCAGCCCCAGCATTTT.

The chain recombines TRBV3-1 (or the pseudogene TRBV3-2) with TRBJ1-2; weak D call: TRBD1 (5 bases). Germline V gene lookup returns CDR1 LGHDT and CDR2 YNNKEL (reference sequence). The V gene lost 0 bases and the J gene lost 6 bases, with 8 bases spanning the gap. The CDR3 extends over 13 amino acids. For the CDR3, the DNA is TGTGCCAGCAGCCAAGAAGACAGACATGGCTACACCTTC. This translates into CASSQEDRHGYTF.

V and J are TRBV4-2 and TRBJ1-2; possibly TRBD1 for D (5 bases). The CDR3 runs 14 residues. V lost 3 bases and J lost 7, with 15 bases in between. The V gene's germline CDR1 is LGHNA and CDR2 YNFKEQ. In DNA form, the CDR3 reads TGTGCCAGCAGCCACCCCAGTCGGGGGTCTGGCTACACCTTC. Its translation is CASSHPSRGSGYTF.